The 27 T cell receptor beta chains given below trace back to one sample, sequenced in a study of blood T cell repertoires in COVID-19. The data were produced by immunoSEQ multiplex PCR, yet TCRdb's version contains in-frame clones alone and is incomplete. The table has tens of thousands of clones, about nine tenths seen once. Sequencing was done on a sample of peripheral blood. These receptors were obtained from a human donor in a cohort sampled during active COVID-19.

This clone was counted once. The chain recombines TRBV7-9 with TRBJ1-5; D gene ambiguous. CDR1 is SEHNR, CDR2 FQNEAQ, per germline (reference sequence). The CDR3 is 15 residues long. V was clipped by 2 bases and J by 0 bases, with 8 bases between them. The CDR3 loop reads CASSLTGVSNQPQHF. Here the CDR3 DNA reads TGTGCCAGCAGCTTAACCGGGGTTAGCAATCAGCCCCAGCATTTT.

Only a few counts were recorded for this clone. The rearrangement joins TRBV19 to TRBJ2-7; maybe TRBD2 (5 bases). V dropped 4 bases and J dropped 3 bases, with 13 bases sitting between them. The CDR3 has 14 residues. The germline V gene has CDR1 LNHDA and CDR2 SQIVND (reference sequence). In DNA form, the CDR3 reads TGTGCCAGTAGTAGTCCCGGGATCAACTACGAGCAGTACTTC. Its translation is CASSSPGINYEQYF.

The rearrangement joins TRBV5-1 to TRBJ1-2; 8 positions match TRBD1. Unmatched junction bases numbered 9, after V lost 3 bases and J lost 5 bases. CDR1 and CDR2 from the germline V gene are SGHRS and YFSETQ. The CDR3 has 15 amino acids. The chain's CDR3 is CASSSRTGSGYGYTF. Here the CDR3 DNA reads TGCGCCAGCAGCTCCAGGACAGGGAGTGGGTATGGCTACACCTTC.

This clone appeared once. This chain links TRBV6-6 with TRBJ2-2; a weak D match, TRBD1 (5 bases). Germline assignment: CDR1 MNHNY and CDR2 SVGAGI (reference sequence). The CDR3 is 15 residues long. The V end was cut by 2 bases, the J end by 1 base, with 8 bases between. CDR3 coding DNA: TGTGCCAGCAGTTACACCGGACAGAACACCGGGGAGCTGTTTTTT. Its translation: CASSYTGQNTGELFF.

The chain links TRBV3-1 (or the pseudogene TRBV3-2) to TRBJ2-7; 11 positions match TRBD2. The trim removed 3 bases at V and 2 bases at J, leaving 0 bases unmatched. This CDR3 region has 14 residues. Germline CDR1 LGHDT, CDR2 YNNKEL (reference sequence). CDR3 sequence (DNA): TGTGCCAGCAGCCAGGGACTAGCGGCCTACGAGCAGTACTTC. Its translation is CASSQGLAAYEQYF.

V and J are TRBV5-1 and TRBJ2-5; 10 nucleotides match TRBD2. The junction had 8 bases not matched to a gene; V was cut back by 0 bases and J by 9 bases. There are 15 residues in the CDR3. CDR1 SGHRS and CDR2 YFSETQ come from the germline V gene. The CDR3 loop is CASSLGASGSEAQYF. Written as DNA, the CDR3 is TGCGCCAGCAGCTTGGGGGCTAGCGGGAGTGAGGCCCAGTACTTC. Full variable domain (remainder filled in from reference TRBV5-1 and TRBJ2-5): KAGVTQTPRYLIKTRGQQVTLSCSPISGHRSVSWYQQTPGQGLQFLFEYFSETQRNKGNFPGRFSGRQFSNSRSEMNVSTLELGDSALYLCASSLGASGSEAQYFGPGTRLLVL.

CDR3 amino acids: CASSSLYIAGQGNYGYTF. CDR3 nucleotides: TGTGCCAGCAGTTCCCTTTACATTGCGGGACAGGGTAACTATGGCTACACCTTC. V usage is TRBV6-4 and J usage is TRBJ1-2; TRBD1 aligns across 9 bases. The V gene end was trimmed by 5 bases and the J gene end by 1 base; junction bases not matched to a gene: 14. Germline V gene sequence: CDR1 MRHNA, CDR2 SNTAGT. The CDR3 extends over 18 amino acids.

The rearrangement joins TRBV28 to TRBJ2-6; 9 bases match TRBD1. This CDR3 spans 18 amino acids. The V and J ends lost 5 bases and 1 base, in that order; junction bases with no gene match: 9. Germline V gene data show CDR1 as MDHEN and CDR2 as SYDVKM. The CDR3 is CASSGGDRALSGANVLTF. CDR3 coding DNA: TGTGCCAGCAGTGGAGGGGACAGGGCATTATCTGGGGCCAACGTCCTGACTTTC.

V gene TRBV7-8 combines with J gene TRBJ2-7; D unclear. The V and J ends lost 2 bases and 5 bases respectively, with 19 bases between them. The CDR3 contains 16 residues. Germline CDR1 SGHVS, CDR2 FQNEAQ. CDR3 in DNA: TGTGCCAGCAGCTTATCCCTGGGCCCTCGGCACCACGAGCAGTACTTC. It specifies CASSLSLGPRHHEQYF.

V usage is TRBV5-1 and J usage is TRBJ2-7, with 7 bases that match TRBD1. The germline gives CDR1 SGHRS, CDR2 YFSETQ. V dropped 4 bases and J dropped 3; count of bases not matched to a gene: 10. The CDR3 totals 15 residues. Here the CDR3 DNA reads TGCGCCAGCAGCCAATCGCCGGGACAGCACTACGAGCAGTACTTC. Translated, it gives CASSQSPGQHYEQYF.

This chain joins TRBV4-3 and TRBJ2-4; 9 bases map to TRBD1. V lost 4 bases, J lost 2 bases, and 9 bases stayed unmatched. CDR1 is LGHNA and CDR2 is YSLEER in the germline V gene. This CDR3 region has 17 residues. The CDR3 is CASSPSGQGRPKNIQYF. The CDR3 nucleotides read TGCGCCAGCAGCCCATCTGGACAGGGGCGCCCCAAAAACATTCAGTACTTC.

In regard to this clone: The same CDR3 can be traced to other DNA sequences in this sample. For the CDR3, the DNA is TGTGCCAGTTCCCTAGACAGTCAAGCACAAGAGACCCAGTACTTC. It codes for CASSLDSQAQETQYF. The gene calls are TRBV28 and TRBJ2-5, with a possible D match to TRBD1 (5 bases). This CDR3 is built from 15 residues. Looked up from germline, CDR1 is MDHEN and CDR2 is SYDVKM. V gave up 9 bases and J gave up 2 bases, with 19 bases separating them.

This CDR3 is CASYGLAGVLAGELFF. The CDR3 coding sequence is TGTGCCAGCTACGGACTAGCGGGAGTTCTCGCCGGGGAGCTGTTTTTT. The rearrangement joins TRBV18 to TRBJ2-2; TRBD2 aligns across 13 bases. This CDR3 has 16 amino acids. With 7 bases clipped from V and 6 bases from J, the junction kept 8 bases outside the gene matches. CDR1 and CDR2 (germline): KGHSH, LQKENI.

V and J are TRBV11-2 and TRBJ1-2, with D unresolved. The CDR3 extends over 16 amino acids. Trimming shortened V by 3 bases and J by 0 bases, and 14 bases separated the two germline ends. Germline CDR1 reads SGHAT; CDR2 reads FQNNGV. The DNA for the CDR3 is TGTGCCAGCAGCTTTAACGGAGATCTATCTAACTATGGCTACACCTTC. Its protein product is CASSFNGDLSNYGYTF. Drawing the rest from reference TRBV11-2 and TRBJ1-2, the complete variable domain is EAGVAQSPRYKIIEKRQSVAFWCNPISGHATLYWYQQILGQGPKLLIQFQNNGVVDDSQLPKDRFSAERLKGVDSTLKIQPAKLEDSAVYLCASSFNGDLSNYGYTFGSGTRLTVV.

This sequence joins TRBV28 and TRBJ2-7; 8 bases fit TRBD1. The V and J ends lost 5 bases and 2 bases, in that order; junction bases with no gene match: 5. The CDR3 totals 14 residues. The germline V gene has CDR1 MDHEN and CDR2 SYDVKM. The CDR3 loop reads CASSQTGATYEQYF. CDR3 nucleotides: TGTGCCAGCAGTCAGACAGGGGCGACCTACGAGCAGTACTTC. Full variable domain (rest looked up from reference TRBV28 and TRBJ2-7): DVKVTQSSRYLVKRTGEKVFLECVQDMDHENMFWYRQDPGLGLRLIYFSYDVKMKEKGDIPEGYSVSREKKERFSLILESASTNQTSMYLCASSQTGATYEQYFGPGTRLTVT.

This rearrangement joins TRBV7-2 to TRBJ2-3; 10 nucleotides align to TRBD2. The CDR3 extends over 16 amino acids. V shed 6 bases and J 2 bases; nucleotides not matched to a gene: 8. Germline loops: CDR1 SGHTA, CDR2 FQGNSA. The CDR3: CASSFRTSGNTDTQYF. The CDR3 coding sequence is TGTGCCAGCAGTTTCAGGACTAGCGGTAACACAGATACGCAGTATTTT.

The gene calls are TRBV28 and TRBJ1-6; D gene ambiguous. Germline values: CDR1 MDHEN, CDR2 SYDVKM. The CDR3 sequence is 14 residues long. The ends were cut back, 6 bases at V and 10 bases at J, with 16 bases in the middle. DNA of the CDR3: TGTGCCAGCAGCATAATTTCCCGAGGCTCACCCCTCCACTTT. Its protein product is CASSIISRGSPLHF.

The V call is TRBV3-1 (or the pseudogene TRBV3-2), the J call TRBJ2-7; TRBD1 matches at 7 bases. V dropped 5 bases and J dropped 3; count of bases not matched to a gene: 7. Germline V gene sequence: CDR1 LGHDT, CDR2 YNNKEL (reference sequence). The length of the CDR3 is 14 residues. The CDR3 nucleotides read TGTGCCAGCAGCGATGCGACAGGGTACTACGAGCAGTACTTC. It specifies CASSDATGYYEQYF.

In nucleotides, the CDR3 is TGTGCCAGCACTGGGGCCCGAGGAGACGAAAAACTGTTTTTT. This sequence encodes CASTGARGDEKLFF. The chain links TRBV28 to TRBJ1-4; a possible D gene is TRBD1 (5 bases). The CDR3 is 14 residues long. V was pared by 7 bases and J by 8 bases, with 17 bases between. Germline CDR1 is MDHEN and CDR2 is SYDVKM.

The rearrangement uses TRBV6-5 and TRBJ2-7, with 8 bases identical to TRBD1. V lost 7 bases to trimming and J lost 3 bases; unmatched junction nucleotides: 5. The CDR3 is 13 amino acids. Germline values: CDR1 MNHEY, CDR2 SVGAGI. The CDR3 loop is CASISTGDYEQYF. CDR3 in DNA: TGTGCCAGCATTTCGACAGGGGACTACGAGCAGTACTTC.

The rearrangement links TRBV28 to TRBJ1-1, with TRBD1 matching over 7 bases. CDR3 length: 14 residues. V shed 3 bases, J shed 4 bases, and the junction held 5 bases outside the gene matches. CDR1 MDHEN and CDR2 SYDVKM come from the germline V gene. CDR3 amino acids: CASSLTGRSTEAFF. The DNA of the CDR3 is TGTGCCAGCAGTTTGACAGGGAGAAGCACTGAAGCTTTCTTT.

The J gene is TRBJ2-7, the V gene TRBV5-4; D possibly corresponds to TRBD2 (5 bases). CDR3 size: 15 residues. Per the germline V gene, CDR1 is SGHNT and CDR2 is YYREEE (reference sequence). Trimming cost V 5 bases and J 0 bases, with 15 bases left between them. CDR3 DNA sequence: TGTGCCAGCAGGCCGAGCGGCCCGAGCTCCTACGAGCAGTACTTC. As protein: CASRPSGPSSYEQYF.

The rearrangement joins TRBV30 to TRBJ2-7; possibly TRBD2 for D (5 bases). Looked up from germline, CDR1 is GTSNPN and CDR2 is SVGIG (reference sequence). The CDR3 runs 14 residues. The V and J ends lost 4 bases and 3 bases respectively, with 16 bases between them. The CDR3 loop is CAWKLGVGIYEQYF. CDR3 bases: TGTGCCTGGAAACTAGGAGTAGGGATCTACGAGCAGTACTTC.

This sequence joins TRBV9 and TRBJ2-5; possible D gene TRBD1, 6 bases. The CDR3 loop spans 15 amino acids. Germline V gene sequence: CDR1 SGDLS, CDR2 YYNGEE. Trimming took off 4 bases at V and 2 bases at J, with 15 bases between the two ends. The CDR3 sequence is CASSRRMGQQETQYF. CDR3 coding DNA: TGTGCCAGCAGCCGCAGGATGGGACAACAAGAGACCCAGTACTTC.

This clone was observed a few times. This rearrangement joins TRBV6-5 to TRBJ2-7, with TRBD1 identical over 10 bases. V lost 2 bases and J lost 3; bases outside the gene matches: 7. This CDR3 spans 16 amino acids. Germline V CDR1 and CDR2: MNHEY, SVGAGI. DNA for the CDR3: TGTGCCAGCAGTTACATGATAGGACAGGGGGTCTACGAGCAGTACTTC. Translating gives CASSYMIGQGVYEQYF.

The V gene is TRBV6-6, the J gene TRBJ2-1, with TRBD2 matching over 9 bases. CDR1 MNHNY and CDR2 SVGAGI come from the germline V gene (reference sequence). The CDR3 totals 15 residues. The J segment lost 7 bases and the V segment lost 6 bases, leaving 10 bases of the junction unmatched. This chain's CDR3 is CASSLLAGQGNEQFF. In nucleotides, the CDR3 is TGTGCCAGCAGCCTCCTAGCGGGGCAAGGAAATGAGCAGTTCTTC.

V and J are TRBV7-2 and TRBJ2-7; D perhaps matches TRBD1 (6 bases). The germline V and J ends were trimmed by 0 bases and 2 bases, with 8 bases remaining between them. There are 14 residues in the CDR3. The V gene's germline CDR1 is SGHTA and CDR2 FQGNSA. CDR3 protein: CASSLAGAPYEQYF. The CDR3 DNA is TGTGCCAGCAGCTTAGCGGGGGCCCCCTACGAGCAGTACTTC.